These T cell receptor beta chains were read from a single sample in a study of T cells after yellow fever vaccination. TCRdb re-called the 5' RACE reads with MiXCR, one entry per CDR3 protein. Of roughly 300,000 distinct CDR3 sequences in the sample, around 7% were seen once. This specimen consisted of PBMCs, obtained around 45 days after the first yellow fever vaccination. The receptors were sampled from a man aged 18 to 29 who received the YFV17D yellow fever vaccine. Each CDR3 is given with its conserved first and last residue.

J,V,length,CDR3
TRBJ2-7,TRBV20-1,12,CSTRGRTYEQYF
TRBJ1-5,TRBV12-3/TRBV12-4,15,CASSLEGWGHQPQHF
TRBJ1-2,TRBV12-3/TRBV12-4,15,CASSPVGPANYGYTF
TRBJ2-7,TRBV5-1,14,CASSLPDSLYEQYF
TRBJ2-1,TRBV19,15,CASSIAGGTYNEQFF
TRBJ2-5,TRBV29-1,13,CSVLTDPQETQYF
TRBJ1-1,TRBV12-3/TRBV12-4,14,CASRPQGVPTEAFF
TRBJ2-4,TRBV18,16,CASSPFSSGGLNIQYF
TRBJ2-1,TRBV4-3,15,CASSQALSSYNEQFF
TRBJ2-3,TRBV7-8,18,CASSTPGLGGTSTDTQYF
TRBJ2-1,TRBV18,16,CASSPPNRVSYNEQFF
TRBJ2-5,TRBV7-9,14,CASSHRQGQETQYF
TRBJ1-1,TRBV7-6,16,CASSLAFRGGNTEAFF
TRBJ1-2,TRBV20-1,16,CSATYIGREGATGYTF
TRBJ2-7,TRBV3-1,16,CASSQDMAGLIVEQYF
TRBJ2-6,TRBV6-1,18,CASSLWEGGDSGANVLTF
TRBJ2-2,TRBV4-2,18,CASSQGLAGLANTGELFF
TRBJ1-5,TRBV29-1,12,CSVGGGNQPQHF
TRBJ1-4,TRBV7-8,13,CASSRDRDEKLFF
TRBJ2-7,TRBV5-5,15,CASSLPGSSSYEQYF
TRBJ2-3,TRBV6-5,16,CASSYSVTAGQDTQYF
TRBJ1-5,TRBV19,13,CASSSAGTQPQHF
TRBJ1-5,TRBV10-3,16,CAISEDPARGNQPQHF
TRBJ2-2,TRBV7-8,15,CASSAWTGPTGELFF
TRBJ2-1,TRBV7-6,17,CASSHRAGTGNYNEQFF
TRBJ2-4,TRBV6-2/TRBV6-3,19,CASRATERGNVWTKNIQYF
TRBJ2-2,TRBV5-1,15,CASSLGTGNTGELFF
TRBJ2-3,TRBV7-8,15,CASSPRQGEVDTQYF
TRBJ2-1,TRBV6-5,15,CASRLAGTGHNEQFF
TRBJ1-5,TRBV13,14,CASSLTGFNQPQHF
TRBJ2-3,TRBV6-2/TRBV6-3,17,CASSYGGSGSSTDTQYF
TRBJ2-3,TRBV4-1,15,CASSPYKVVTDTQYF
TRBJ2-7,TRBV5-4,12,CASSLNAREQYF
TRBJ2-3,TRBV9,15,CASSRLSFGTDTQYF
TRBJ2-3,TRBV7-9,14,CASSRTSTTDTQYF
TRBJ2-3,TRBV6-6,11,CASGGADTQYF
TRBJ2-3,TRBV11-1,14,CASSANGGPDTQYF
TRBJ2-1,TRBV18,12,CATAYEGREQFF
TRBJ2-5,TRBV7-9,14,CASSPETGQETQYF
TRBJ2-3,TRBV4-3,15,CASSQAGLARDTQYF
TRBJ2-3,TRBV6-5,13,CASRRGLTDTQYF
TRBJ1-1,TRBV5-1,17,CASSFDYSTGPDTEAFF
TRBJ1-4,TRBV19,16,CASSPAWGATNEKLFF
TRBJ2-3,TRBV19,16,CASSMTSGSSTDTQYF
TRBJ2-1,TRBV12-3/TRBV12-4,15,CASSRRQGESYEQFF
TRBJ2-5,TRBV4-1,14,CASSRSGRQETQYF
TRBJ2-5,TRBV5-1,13,CASTTSGGETQYF
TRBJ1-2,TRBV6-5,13,CASSSQGSYGYTF
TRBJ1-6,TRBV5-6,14,CASSYFNRRSPLHF
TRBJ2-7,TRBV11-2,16,CASSSPGLAQTYEQYF
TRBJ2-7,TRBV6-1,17,CASTEGRYRGLSYEQYF
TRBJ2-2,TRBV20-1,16,CCARPTSGGLAGELFF